This is a list of T cell receptor beta chains from one sample in a study of T cells in Graves' hyperthyroidism and ophthalmopathy. TCRdb re-derived calls from the multiplex PCR reads in MiXCR, one entry per CDR3 protein. The repertoire holds 300,000 to 450,000 distinct CDR3 sequences, 15% to 18% seen once, with around a quarter in the top ten. The specimen was blood. All receptors derive from a woman under 30 with Graves' hyperthyroidism that later progressed to Graves' ophthalmopathy. The CDR3 runs from the conserved cysteine through the conserved F or W. The size of a clone is reported for some rows only, either as once, few or many, or as a class for expanded clones.

CDR3: CASSPTGQGWVYEQYF
size: NA
V: TRBV28

CDR3: CASSQNTYEQYF
size: many
V: TRBV3-1

CDR3: CASSVAGVSNEQFF
size: many
V: TRBV28

CDR3: CATSGGTGTDEKLFF
size: many
V: TRBV24-1

CDR3: CSAGTRELNQPQHF
size: many
V: TRBV20-1

CDR3: CASSLYGYNEQFF
size: NA
V: TRBV5-1

CDR3: CSVGGWGSGANVLTF
size: few
V: TRBV29-1

CDR3: CASSLRPASYEQYF
size: many
V: TRBV5-1

CDR3: CASSEGQLVSYEQYF
size: many
V: TRBV2

CDR3: CASSWTLGGGHEQYF
size: many
V: TRBV7-2

CDR3: CASKDGGGWAGELFF
size: NA
V: TRBV25-1

CDR3: CARGTPGTEAFF
size: NA
V: TRBV5-1

CDR3: CASSTDANTGELFF
size: many
V: TRBV2

CDR3: CASSVLSNQPQHF
size: many
V: TRBV2

CDR3: CASSAGKSNTGELFF
size: NA
V: TRBV19

CDR3: CASSHPVWGSGAYNEQFF
size: many
V: TRBV3-1

CDR3: CASSWSSYNEQFF
size: NA
V: TRBV6-2/TRBV6-3

CDR3: CAWSVGETYF
size: many
V: TRBV30

CDR3: CAISEESRQPYEQYF
size: few
V: TRBV10-3

CDR3: CASSPSTGTGVDTQYF
size: many
V: TRBV5-1

CDR3: CASSLVDGSYEQYF
size: many
V: TRBV7-2

CDR3: CAWTRDTDTQYF
size: NA
V: TRBV30

CDR3: CASSSGGSGRNEQFF
size: many
V: TRBV27

CDR3: CASRASGGQETQYF
size: once
V: TRBV28

CDR3: CASSEGFWDRGSGNTIYF
size: NA
V: TRBV6-1

CDR3: CASSQGLAKERETQYF
size: many
V: TRBV3-1

CDR3: CSGDDSGSYNEQFF
size: NA
V: TRBV20-1

CDR3: CASSPGANQPQHF
size: many
V: TRBV18

CDR3: CSAPTTFSSGGDTQYF
size: many
V: TRBV20-1

CDR3: CATDSVSREGGGYGYTF
size: NA
V: TRBV15

CDR3: CASNERPSGYGYTF
size: NA
V: TRBV10-3

CDR3: CATSDSGQGATDTQYF
size: many
V: TRBV24-1

CDR3: CASSLGAVGVNTEAFF
size: NA
V: TRBV7-2

CDR3: CATSDGGQGNTEAFF
size: many
V: TRBV24-1

CDR3: CASSFWREHSNEQFF
size: few
V: TRBV27

CDR3: CASSPGRGSEQFF
size: NA
V: TRBV7-3

CDR3: CSAKLLGNLSRKETQYF
size: many
V: TRBV20-1

CDR3: CASRGTHPTYYNEQFF
size: few
V: TRBV6-1

CDR3: CAISESMGALAKNIQYF
size: NA
V: TRBV10-3

CDR3: CATSGTSGKQETQYF
size: many
V: TRBV24-1

CDR3: CASSLRQNQETQYF
size: many
V: TRBV28

CDR3: CASSGRDSTDTQYF
size: NA
V: TRBV2

CDR3: CASSQPTDTQYF
size: many
V: TRBV14

CDR3: CASSPLAGSPYQETQYF
size: NA
V: TRBV7-2

CDR3: CAISDRGQGNEQFF
size: NA
V: TRBV10-3

CDR3: CASSPGHTYEQYF
size: many
V: TRBV3-1

CDR3: CAIRMAANEKLFF
size: few
V: TRBV10-3

CDR3: CASRGTSGEQQFF
size: many
V: TRBV6-1

CDR3: CASSVTYEQYF
size: many
V: TRBV2

CDR3: CASSVGDPGELFF
size: many
V: TRBV6-1